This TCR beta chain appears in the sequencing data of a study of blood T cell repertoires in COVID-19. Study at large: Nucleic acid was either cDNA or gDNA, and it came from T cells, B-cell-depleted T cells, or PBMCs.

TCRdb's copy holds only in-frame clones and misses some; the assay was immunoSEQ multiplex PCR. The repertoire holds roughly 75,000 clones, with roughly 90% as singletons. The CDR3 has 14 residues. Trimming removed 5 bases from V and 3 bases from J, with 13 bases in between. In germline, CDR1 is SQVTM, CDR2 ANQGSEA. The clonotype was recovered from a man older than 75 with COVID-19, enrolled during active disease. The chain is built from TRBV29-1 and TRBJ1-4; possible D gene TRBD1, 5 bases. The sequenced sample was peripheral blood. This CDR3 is CSVSSGMANEKLFF. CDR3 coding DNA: TGCAGCGTTTCTTCAGGGATGGCTAATGAAAAACTGTTTTTT.